The 4 T cell receptor beta chains reported below all come from one sample, sequenced in a study of blood T cells in healthy people across ages (dated by TCRdb to 2015 to 2017). Library generation was performed with 5' RACE. Reads for this sample came from an Illumina HiSeq 2500. The second PCR ran for roughly 7 to 12 cycles and used a J-beta primer mix along with a sample-barcoded 5' primer. In-frame beta chains were kept once TCRdb had trimmed the public reads at Q25 with fastp and called clones with MiXCR. For every CDR3 protein sequence, its rows merge into one entry that carries the most common genes and DNA. The sample table lists roughly 1,300,000 distinct CDR3 sequences, around 59% of them with a count of one. The biggest ten clones account for 5% to 7% of the sample. The sequenced sample was blood. The receptors come from a young man in good health.

The genes are TRBV7-8 and TRBJ2-1, with D unresolved. This CDR3 contains 14 residues. Per germline, CDR1 SGHVS and CDR2 FQNEAQ. V was clipped by 7 bases and J by 7 bases, with 17 bases between them. The CDR3 sequence is CASTLMAKQNEQFF. The DNA for the CDR3 is TGTGCCAGCACCCTTATGGCGAAGCAGAATGAGCAGTTCTTC.

V usage is TRBV20-1 and J usage is TRBJ1-6; TRBD1 matches 7 bases. The trim removed 2 bases at V and 18 bases at J, leaving 10 bases unmatched. Per the germline V gene, CDR1 is DFQATT and CDR2 is SNEGSKA (reference sequence). The CDR3 covers 12 residues. The CDR3 DNA is TGCAGTGCTAGAAATAGAGGGGGCTACAACCACTTT. Its translation: CSARNRGGYNHF.

A few counts support this clonotype. CDR3 DNA sequence: TGTGCCAGCAGCTTCCCCTCAGAATTGGGTTCCTACGAGCAGTACTTC. Translation: CASSFPSELGSYEQYF. The chain links TRBV7-9 to TRBJ2-7, with D unclear. Germline assignment: CDR1 SEHNR and CDR2 FQNEAQ (reference sequence). The CDR3 is 16 residues long. The V end lost 3 bases, the J end lost 1 base, and 16 bases lay between the germline ends.

V is TRBV30 and J is TRBJ2-5, with 7 bases lining up with TRBD1. The length of the CDR3 is 12 residues. Germline CDR1 reads GTSNPN; CDR2 reads SVGIG (reference sequence). The V segment lost 4 bases and the J segment 1 base; nucleotides outside the gene matches: 0. The CDR3 DNA follows: TGTGCCTGGACAGGGGGCCAAGAGACCCAGTACTTC. Protein sequence: CAWTGGQETQYF.